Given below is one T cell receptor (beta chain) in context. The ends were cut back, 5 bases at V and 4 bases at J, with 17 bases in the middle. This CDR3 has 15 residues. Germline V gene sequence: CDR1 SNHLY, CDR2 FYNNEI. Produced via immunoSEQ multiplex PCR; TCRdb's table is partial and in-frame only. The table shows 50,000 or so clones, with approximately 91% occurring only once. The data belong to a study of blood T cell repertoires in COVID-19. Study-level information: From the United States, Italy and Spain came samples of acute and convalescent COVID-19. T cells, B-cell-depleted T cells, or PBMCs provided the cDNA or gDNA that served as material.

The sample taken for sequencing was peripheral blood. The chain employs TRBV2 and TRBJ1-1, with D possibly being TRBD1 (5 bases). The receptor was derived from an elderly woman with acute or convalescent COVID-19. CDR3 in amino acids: CASSPNPRASTEAFF. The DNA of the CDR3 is TGTGCCAGCAGTCCAAACCCCAGGGCTAGCACTGAAGCTTTCTTT.